A single sample is the source of the 4 T cell receptor beta chains below, sequenced in a study of blood T cells in healthy people across ages. Combining a sample-barcoded 5' primer with a J-beta primer mix, a second PCR ran for roughly 6 to 11 cycles. TCRdb reprocessed the 5' RACE reads via MiXCR and lists one record per CDR3 protein. The data hold 1.5 million to 2 million distinct CDR3 sequences, with roughly 27% observed a single time. The specimen sequenced was blood. These receptors were obtained from a young woman in good health.

This chain links TRBV6-5 with TRBJ2-3; TRBD2 agrees at 12 bases. CDR3 length: 15 residues. Germline values: CDR1 MNHEY, CDR2 SVGAGI. V lost 6 bases and J lost 3; bases outside the gene matches: 4. The CDR3 reads CASSHTSGGTDTQYF. In DNA form, the CDR3 reads TGTGCCAGCAGCCATACTAGCGGGGGGACAGATACGCAGTATTTT.

This clonotype was seen at least ten times. The chain combines TRBV10-3 with TRBJ2-5; 7 bases line up with TRBD1. The CDR3 totals 13 residues. Losses at the gene ends were 11 bases for V and 5 bases for J; bases not matched to a gene: 11. Germline V lookup: CDR1 ENHRY, CDR2 SYGVKD. CDR3 sequence (DNA): TGTGCCGCGACAGGGTCCATCTCGGAGACCCAGTACTTC. It codes for CAATGSISETQYF.

On this clonotype: One junction end does not reproduce the germline sequence, and a read error may be involved. The V call is TRBV10-2, the J call TRBJ2-5; D perhaps matches TRBD2 (6 bases). This CDR3 region has 14 residues. Germline CDR1 WSHSY, CDR2 SAAADI. The CDR3 nucleotides read TGCGCCAGCAGTGAGTCGACCCGACGGGAGACCCGGTACTTC. It is translated as CASSESTRRETRYF.

This rearrangement joins TRBV12-3 or TRBV12-4 to TRBJ2-5, with a weak D call TRBD1 (6 bases). The ends were cut back, 6 bases at V and 2 bases at J, with 16 bases in the middle. This CDR3 spans 15 amino acids. The CDR3 loop reads CASSKRTGKQETQYF. The CDR3 DNA follows: TGTGCCAGCAGCAAACGAACAGGGAAGCAAGAGACCCAGTACTTC.